These 24 T cell receptor beta chains came from one sample sequenced in a study of T cells after yellow fever vaccination. TCRdb reprocessed the 5' RACE reads with MiXCR, giving one entry per CDR3 protein. The table shows 240,000 or so distinct CDR3 sequences, with 6.9% occurring only once. The input for sequencing was CD4+ T cells sorted from PBMCs, taken 15 days after the yellow fever booster vaccination. Receptors originate from a man aged 25 to 45 who received the YFV17D yellow fever vaccine.

To note about this clonotype: A much larger clone lies a single base off, so this may be a read error. The gene calls are TRBV9 and TRBJ2-1, with D hard to call. This CDR3 is 14 amino acids long. Germline V CDR1 and CDR2: SGDLS, YYNGEE. Here the CDR3 DNA reads TGTACCAGCAGCGTAGCCCCGGTGGGGAATGAGCAGTTCTTC. It yields the protein CTSSVAPVGNEQFF.

This clonotype was recorded many times. The chain joins TRBV28 to TRBJ1-5; 7 bases are a match to TRBD1. The V and J ends lost 5 bases and 5 bases, in that order; junction bases with no gene match: 15. Germline V gives CDR1 MDHEN, CDR2 SYDVKM. The CDR3 contains 17 residues. CDR3 nucleotides: TGTGCCAGCAGTCCTAAGAGCTACAGGGGTTTACATCAGCCCCAGCATTTT. Its translation is CASSPKSYRGLHQPQHF. The complete variable domain, with remaining parts taken from reference TRBV28 and TRBJ1-5, reads DVKVTQSSRYLVKRTGEKVFLECVQDMDHENMFWYRQDPGLGLRLIYFSYDVKMKEKGDIPEGYSVSREKKERFSLILESASTNQTSMYLCASSPKSYRGLHQPQHFGDGTRLSIL.

J is TRBJ2-7 and V is TRBV20-1; TRBD1 agrees at 10 bases. The J segment lost 5 bases and the V segment lost 1 base, leaving 2 bases of the junction unmatched. CDR3 length: 13 amino acids. Germline V CDR1 and CDR2: DFQATT, SNEGSKA (reference sequence). This chain's CDR3 is CSARGTGGNEQYF. CDR3 DNA: TGCAGTGCTAGAGGGACAGGGGGGAACGAGCAGTACTTC.

The chain uses TRBV2 and TRBJ2-3, with TRBD2 identical over 13 bases. V was clipped by 8 bases and J by 5 bases; unmatched bases: 10. Germline V gene lookup returns CDR1 SNHLY and CDR2 FYNNEI. The CDR3 spans 16 residues. The CDR3 sequence is CASGDPGLAGLDTQYF. CDR3 DNA: TGTGCCAGCGGGGACCCGGGACTAGCGGGATTAGATACGCAGTATTTT.

This sequence joins TRBV7-8 and TRBJ1-1; no clear D. Between the trimmed V and J ends, which lost 5 bases and 3 bases, there was a span of 19 bases. The CDR3 spans 16 residues. Germline loops: CDR1 SGHVS, CDR2 FQNEAQ. As DNA, the CDR3 is TGTGCCAGCAGCGTTAGCGGCGGTAGGACCGACACTGAAGCTTTCTTT. This translates into CASSVSGGRTDTEAFF. Drawing the rest from reference TRBV7-8 and TRBJ1-1, the complete variable domain is GAGVSQSPRYKVAKRGQDVALRCDPISGHVSLFWYQQALGQGPEFLTYFQNEAQLDKSGLPSDRFFAERPEGSVSTLKIQRTQQEDSAVYLCASSVSGGRTDTEAFFGQGTRLTVV.

The J gene is TRBJ2-4, the V gene TRBV23-1; D gene unclear. TRBV23-1 is assigned to the ORF class and has an uncertain function. V shed 6 bases and J shed 2 bases, with 23 bases lying between them. CDR3 length: 18 amino acids. The CDR3 sequence is CASSPNLGPLGTKNIQYF. The CDR3 DNA reads TGCGCCAGCAGCCCAAATCTAGGCCCTTTAGGGACCAAAAACATTCAGTACTTC.

This rearrangement joins TRBV20-1 to TRBJ1-2; no clear D. This CDR3 spans 14 amino acids. From germline, CDR1 is DFQATT and CDR2 SNEGSKA (reference sequence). With 7 bases removed from V and 4 bases from J, the gap between germline ends came to 19 bases. Here the CDR3 DNA reads TGCAGTGTTCCCCGGCTAGAGGATTCCTATGGCTACACCTTC. Protein product: CSVPRLEDSYGYTF.

In its sample, this clonotype was seen a few times. The genes are TRBV7-9 and TRBJ2-7; 9 positions match TRBD1. Per the germline V gene, CDR1 is SEHNR and CDR2 is FQNEAQ (reference sequence). The CDR3 runs 14 residues. The junction had 6 bases not matched to a gene; V was cut back by 4 bases and J by 5 bases. CDR3 amino acids: CASSSPGQGDEQYF. In nucleotides, the CDR3 is TGTGCCAGCAGCTCCCCGGGACAGGGAGACGAGCAGTACTTC.

A few counts support this clonotype. The rearrangement links TRBV12-3 or TRBV12-4 to TRBJ2-1, with 12 bases lining up with TRBD2. This CDR3 comprises 15 residues. The V gene end was trimmed by 6 bases and the J gene end by 4 bases; junction bases not matched to a gene: 4. The CDR3 bases are TGTGCCAGCAGCACAACTAGCGGGGGGTACAATGAGCAGTTCTTC. Translated: CASSTTSGGYNEQFF.

This clonotype was counted a few times. V and J are TRBV7-2 and TRBJ2-2, with unresolved D. Trimming took 5 bases from V and 6 from J, leaving 19 bases between them. In germline, CDR1 is SGHTA, CDR2 FQGNSA. This CDR3 comprises 16 residues. CDR3 sequence reads: CASSPIGEVLAGELFF. DNA for the CDR3: TGTGCCAGCAGCCCCATCGGCGAGGTCCTGGCCGGGGAGCTGTTTTTT.

This clonotype was counted only a few times. The V and J genes are TRBV11-2 and TRBJ2-7, with a weak D call TRBD1 (5 bases). Germline loops: CDR1 SGHAT, CDR2 FQNNGV. V lost 0 bases, J lost 5 bases, and 17 bases lay in between. The CDR3 covers 16 residues. The CDR3 region is CASSLDSPGLLHEQYF. CDR3 DNA: TGTGCCAGCAGCTTAGATTCTCCAGGGTTACTCCACGAGCAGTACTTC.

The table lists this clonotype with many counts. The chain employs TRBV7-2 and TRBJ2-3; possibly TRBD2 for D (5 bases). Germline V CDR1 and CDR2: SGHTA, FQGNSA. Trimming took off 0 bases at V and 1 base at J, with 8 bases between the two ends. The CDR3 loop spans 15 amino acids. The CDR3 nucleotides are TGTGCCAGCAGCTTAGCAGGACTGCGCACAGATACGCAGTATTTT. Translated, it gives CASSLAGLRTDTQYF.

This rearrangement joins TRBV18 to TRBJ1-4, with unresolved D. Germline assignment: CDR1 KGHSH and CDR2 LQKENI. The germline V and J ends were trimmed by 0 bases and 3 bases, with 14 bases remaining between them. CDR3 size: 17 residues. The CDR3 here is CASSPPADRVANEKLFF. The CDR3 bases are TGTGCCAGCTCACCACCCGCAGACCGGGTTGCTAATGAAAAACTGTTTTTT.

There are a few counts of this clonotype. This chain connects TRBV5-1 to TRBJ2-1; possible D gene TRBD2, 5 bases. Germline-derived CDR1 and CDR2 are SGHRS and YFSETQ. The CDR3 consists of 14 residues. V dropped 0 bases and J dropped 5 bases, with 9 bases sitting between them. This CDR3 is CASSLGGSNNEQFF. As DNA, the CDR3 is TGCGCCAGCAGCTTGGGTGGGAGTAACAATGAGCAGTTCTTC.

This clonotype was seen only a few times. The rearrangement uses TRBV12-3 or TRBV12-4 and TRBJ2-2; D might be TRBD2 (7 bases). The CDR3 runs 18 residues. With 3 bases removed from V and 0 bases from J, the gap between germline ends came to 17 bases. The CDR3 region has the DNA TGTGCCAGCAGTTTCGAGGGAGGGGGGGTTACGAACACCGGGGAGCTGTTTTTT. This codes for CASSFEGGGVTNTGELFF.

V gene TRBV20-1 combines with J gene TRBJ2-2; possibly TRBD1 for D (6 bases). The CDR3 extends over 12 amino acids. Germline CDR1 and CDR2: DFQATT and SNEGSKA (reference sequence). Trimming cost V 1 base and J 6 bases, with 6 bases left between them. CDR3 DNA sequence: TGCAGTGCTAGAGCAGGGGCCGGGGAGCTGTTTTTT. Its protein is CSARAGAGELFF.

The V gene is TRBV20-1, the J gene TRBJ2-7; 8 positions agree with TRBD2. The CDR3 covers 14 residues. Trimming at V came to 6 bases and at J to 2 bases, leaving 9 bases not matched to a gene. CDR1 DFQATT and CDR2 SNEGSKA come from the germline V gene (reference sequence). The CDR3: CSALTSGGAYEQYF. DNA for the CDR3: TGCAGTGCCCTAACTAGCGGAGGGGCCTACGAGCAGTACTTC.

This clonotype has just a few counts. The CDR3 DNA follows: TGTGCCAGCAGCAAAAGCGGGATTGGGGCGGATACGCAGTATTTT. This sequence encodes CASSKSGIGADTQYF. The chain combines TRBV7-8 with TRBJ2-3; 7 positions agree with TRBD2. CDR3 size: 15 residues. CDR1 SGHVS and CDR2 FQNEAQ come from the germline V gene. The V gene end was trimmed by 5 bases and the J gene end by 6 bases; junction bases not matched to a gene: 11.

This clonotype was seen a few times. J is TRBJ2-1 and V is TRBV29-1; unclear D gene. Deletions cut 0 bases from V and 10 bases from J, with 7 bases between. Germline V gene data show CDR1 as SQVTM and CDR2 as ANQGSEA. This CDR3 has 11 amino acids. CDR3 protein: CSVEDFLEQFF. DNA of the CDR3: TGCAGCGTTGAAGATTTCTTGGAGCAGTTCTTC.

This clonotype was counted a few times. V gene TRBV20-1 combines with J gene TRBJ2-2; D ambiguous. Germline V lookup: CDR1 DFQATT, CDR2 SNEGSKA (reference sequence). This CDR3 region has 14 residues. V was pared by 2 bases and J by 0 bases, with 7 bases between. CDR3 coding DNA: TGCAGTGCTAGACCAGTCACGAACACCGGGGAGCTGTTTTTT. Its protein product is CSARPVTNTGELFF.

This chain links TRBV11-2 with TRBJ2-2; the match to TRBD2 covers 13 bases. The CDR3 has 18 residues. CDR1 and CDR2 from the germline V gene are SGHAT and FQNNGV. The ends lost 5 bases at V and 1 base at J; junction bases unmatched: 7. CDR3 sequence reads: CASSTRLAGGGNTGELFF. The DNA of the CDR3 is TGTGCCAGCAGCACAAGACTAGCGGGAGGAGGGAACACCGGGGAGCTGTTTTTT.

Ten or more counts support this clonotype. The genes are TRBV5-6 and TRBJ1-2; no reliable D call. The CDR3 loop spans 13 amino acids. Trimming removed 1 base at V and 8 bases at J, with 12 bases between. Looked up from germline, CDR1 is SGHDT and CDR2 is YYEEEE. The CDR3 is CASSLPSPGGYTF. CDR3 sequence (DNA): TGTGCCAGCAGCTTGCCGTCCCCCGGCGGCTACACCTTC.

The rearrangement joins TRBV29-1 to TRBJ2-3, with D unclear. There are 11 residues in the CDR3. With 8 bases removed from V and 4 bases from J, the gap between germline ends came to 10 bases. The V gene's germline CDR1 is SQVTM and CDR2 ANQGSEA. The CDR3 region is CSLWAADTQYF. The CDR3 coding sequence is TGCAGCTTATGGGCGGCAGATACGCAGTATTTT.

There are a few counts of this clonotype. This chain joins TRBV7-2 and TRBJ1-4; D not certain. With 1 base removed from V and 0 bases from J, the gap between germline ends came to 6 bases. Germline assignment: CDR1 SGHTA and CDR2 FQGNSA. The CDR3 sequence is 15 residues long. For the CDR3, the DNA is TGTGCCAGCAGCTTAGGATGGACAACTAATGAAAAACTGTTTTTT. Translated, it gives CASSLGWTTNEKLFF. Together with reference TRBV7-2 and TRBJ1-4, the CDR3 gives the full variable domain: GAGVSQSPSNKVTEKGKDVELRCDPISGHTALYWYRQSLGQGLEFLIYFQGNSAPDKSGLPSDRFSAERTGGSVSTLTIQRTQQEDSAVYLCASSLGWTTNEKLFFGSGTQLSVL.